The 8 T cell receptor beta chains below were found in one sample sequenced in a study of shared clonotypes between healthy human individuals. Profiled with immunoSEQ multiplex PCR; TCRdb holds only in-frame clones, not every one. In the table there are 850,000 to 1,200,000 clones, about 74% of which are singletons. Sequenced sample: memory CD4+ T cells sorted from blood. Subset reported: CD45RA-negative fraction. The receptors were gathered from a man younger than 35 in good health.

The chain combines TRBV29-1 with TRBJ1-3; a possible D gene is TRBD1 (5 bases). Trimming took off 4 bases at V and 6 bases at J, with 13 bases between the two ends. This CDR3 region has 13 residues. Germline V gives CDR1 SQVTM, CDR2 ANQGSEA. CDR3 loop: CSVAQGRLNTIYF. CDR3 sequence (DNA): TGCAGCGTTGCGCAGGGACGGCTAAACACCATATATTTT.

The chain has TRBV10-3 and TRBJ1-1; D possibly corresponds to TRBD1 (6 bases). Germline V gene lookup returns CDR1 ENHRY and CDR2 SYGVKD. The CDR3 runs to 15 residues. V shed 8 bases and J shed 1 base, with 17 bases lying between them. The CDR3 reads CAIGATGTKNTEAFF. The CDR3 DNA is TGTGCCATCGGAGCCACCGGGACAAAGAACACTGAAGCTTTCTTT.

The rearrangement links TRBV7-2 to TRBJ1-5; D is uncertain. Trimming took 5 bases from V and 5 from J, leaving 10 bases between them. CDR1 is SGHTA, CDR2 FQGNSA, per germline. This CDR3 spans 13 amino acids. The CDR3 DNA sequence: TGTGCCAGCAGCCCTGGGATGGATCAGCCCCAGCATTTT. It translates to CASSPGMDQPQHF.

This clone showed up just a few times. The chain has TRBV7-8 and TRBJ2-5; 7 bases agree with TRBD1. The CDR3 spans 16 residues. Germline lookup yields CDR1 SGHVS and CDR2 FQNEAQ. Germline trimming cut 3 bases from V and 5 bases from J; bases unmatched to any gene: 12. CDR3 sequence (DNA): TGTGCCAGCAGCTTCAGGGGGAGAGAACGATGGGAGACCCAGTACTTC. It encodes CASSFRGRERWETQYF.

The chain recombines TRBV19 with TRBJ1-2, with a tentative D call TRBD1 (5 bases). This CDR3 has 15 amino acids. CDR1 is LNHDA and CDR2 is SQIVND in the germline V gene (reference sequence). V was cut by 3 bases and J by 1 base, with 12 bases left in between. CDR3 nucleotide sequence: TGTGCCAGTAGTATTCGGCCAGGGAGTAACTATGGCTACACCTTC. Amino acid sequence: CASSIRPGSNYGYTF.

V usage is TRBV30 and J usage is TRBJ2-5, with 7 bases lining up with TRBD1. This CDR3 has 13 amino acids. Germline-derived CDR1 and CDR2 are GTSNPN and SVGIG (reference sequence). The J segment lost 5 bases and the V segment lost 5 bases, leaving 8 bases of the junction unmatched. CDR3 in amino acids: CAWARGPDETQYF. The CDR3, as DNA: TGTGCCTGGGCAAGGGGGCCTGATGAGACCCAGTACTTC.

The chain has TRBV5-1 and TRBJ2-5; D remains unclear. In germline, CDR1 is SGHRS, CDR2 YFSETQ. Trimming pared 0 bases from V and 3 bases from J, leaving 12 bases between. This CDR3 region has 15 residues. CDR3 residues: CASSLVALGEETQYF. CDR3 DNA: TGCGCCAGCAGCTTGGTTGCGCTAGGAGAAGAGACCCAGTACTTC.

This clone was seen only once. The V gene is TRBV27, the J gene TRBJ2-5, with a possible D match to TRBD2 (6 bases). The V end lost 5 bases, the J end lost 2 bases, and 18 bases lay between the germline ends. Germline V lookup: CDR1 MNHEY, CDR2 SMNVEV (reference sequence). CDR3 length: 16 amino acids. Here the CDR3 DNA reads TGTGCCAGCAGTCCCTACGGGGTGGGAGGTCAAGAGACCCAGTACTTC. Protein product: CASSPYGVGGQETQYF.